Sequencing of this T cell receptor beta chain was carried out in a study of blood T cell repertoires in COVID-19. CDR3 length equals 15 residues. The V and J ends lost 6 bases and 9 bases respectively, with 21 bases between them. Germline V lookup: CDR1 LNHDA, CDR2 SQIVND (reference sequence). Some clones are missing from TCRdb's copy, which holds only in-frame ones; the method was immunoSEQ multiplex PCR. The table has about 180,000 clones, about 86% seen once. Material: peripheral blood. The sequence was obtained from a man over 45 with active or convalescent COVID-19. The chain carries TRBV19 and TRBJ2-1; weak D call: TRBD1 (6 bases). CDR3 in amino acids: CASSAGVRSSSEQFF. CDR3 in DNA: TGTGCCAGTAGCGCAGGGGTCAGGAGCTCGAGTGAGCAGTTCTTC.